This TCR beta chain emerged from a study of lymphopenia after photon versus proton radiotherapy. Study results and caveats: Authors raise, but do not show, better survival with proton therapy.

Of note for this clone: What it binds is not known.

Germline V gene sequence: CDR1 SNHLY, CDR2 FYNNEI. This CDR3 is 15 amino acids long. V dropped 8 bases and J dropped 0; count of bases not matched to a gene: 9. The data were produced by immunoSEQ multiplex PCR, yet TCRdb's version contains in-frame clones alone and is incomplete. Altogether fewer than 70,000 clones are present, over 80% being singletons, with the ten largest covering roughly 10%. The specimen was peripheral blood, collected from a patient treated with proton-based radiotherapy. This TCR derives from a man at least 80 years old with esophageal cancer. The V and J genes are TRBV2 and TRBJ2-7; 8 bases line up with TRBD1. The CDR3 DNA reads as TGTGCCAGCGGAGGGGGGACAGGCCTCTCCTACGAGCAGTACTTC. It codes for CASGGGTGLSYEQYF.